This T cell receptor beta chain was sequenced in a study of shared clonotypes between healthy human individuals. Study overall: Serving as donors were two women and a few men, whose ages spanned 18 to 49.

Profiled with immunoSEQ multiplex PCR; TCRdb holds only in-frame clones, not every one. The sample includes more than 450,000 clones, around 74% seen only once; the top ten take 10% to 15%. Researchers drew on approximately 92 million PBMCs for genomic DNA from unsorted samples. Germline V gene sequence: CDR1 LNHDA, CDR2 SQIVND (reference sequence). CDR3 size: 16 residues. Germline trimming cut 6 bases from V and 2 bases from J; bases unmatched to any gene: 6. This clone was observed many times. The chain employs TRBV19 and TRBJ2-2; 10 positions agree with TRBD1. The sample was PBMCs. The origin of this receptor is a woman aged 40 to 50 in good health. Some clones in this sample may be carry-over from other donors' samples. CDR3 in amino acids: CASSTDRGRNTGELFF. The CDR3 DNA reads as TGTGCCAGTAGCACAGACAGGGGGCGAAACACCGGGGAGCTGTTTTTT.